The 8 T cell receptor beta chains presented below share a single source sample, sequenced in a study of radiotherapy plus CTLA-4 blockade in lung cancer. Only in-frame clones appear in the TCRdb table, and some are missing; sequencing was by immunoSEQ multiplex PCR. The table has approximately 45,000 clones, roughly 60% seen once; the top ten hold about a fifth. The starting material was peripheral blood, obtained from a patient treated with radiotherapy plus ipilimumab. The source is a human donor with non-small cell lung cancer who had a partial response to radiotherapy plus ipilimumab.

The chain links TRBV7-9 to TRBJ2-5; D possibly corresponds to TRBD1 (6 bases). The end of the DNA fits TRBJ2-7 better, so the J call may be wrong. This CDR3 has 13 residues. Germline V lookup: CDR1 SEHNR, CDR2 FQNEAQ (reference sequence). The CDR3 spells CASSSRGPDEQYF. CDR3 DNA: TGTGCCAGCAGCTCCAGGGGACCGGACGAGCAGTACTTC.

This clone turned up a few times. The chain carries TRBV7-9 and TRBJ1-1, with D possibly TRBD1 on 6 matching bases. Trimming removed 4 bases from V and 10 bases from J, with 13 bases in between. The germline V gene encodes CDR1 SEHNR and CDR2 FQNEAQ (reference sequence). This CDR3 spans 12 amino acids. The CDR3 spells CASSSSRGIAFF. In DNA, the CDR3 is TGTGCCAGCAGCTCCTCGAGGGGGATAGCTTTCTTT.

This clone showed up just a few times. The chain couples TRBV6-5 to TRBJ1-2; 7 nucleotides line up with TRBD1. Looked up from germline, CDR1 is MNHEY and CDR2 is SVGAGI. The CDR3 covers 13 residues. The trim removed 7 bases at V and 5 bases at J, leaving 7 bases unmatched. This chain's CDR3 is CASITGVGYGYTF. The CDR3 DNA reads TGTGCCAGCATCACAGGGGTGGGGTATGGCTACACCTTC.

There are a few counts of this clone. CDR3 sequence (DNA): TGTGCCAGCAGCTCGAGGACAGGCCCCGGGGAGCTGTTTTTT. Translation gives CASSSRTGPGELFF. V and J are TRBV7-2 and TRBJ2-2; 7 bases are a match to TRBD1. There are 14 residues in the CDR3. The V gene's germline CDR1 is SGHTA and CDR2 FQGNSA. The junction had 5 bases not matched to a gene; V was cut back by 4 bases and J by 6 bases.

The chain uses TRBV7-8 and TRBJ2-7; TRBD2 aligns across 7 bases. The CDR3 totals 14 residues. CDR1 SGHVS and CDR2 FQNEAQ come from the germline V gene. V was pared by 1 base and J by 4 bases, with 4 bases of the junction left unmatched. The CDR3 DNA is TGTGCCAGCAGCTTAGGCGGGAGTCCTTACGAGCAGTACTTC. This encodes CASSLGGSPYEQYF.

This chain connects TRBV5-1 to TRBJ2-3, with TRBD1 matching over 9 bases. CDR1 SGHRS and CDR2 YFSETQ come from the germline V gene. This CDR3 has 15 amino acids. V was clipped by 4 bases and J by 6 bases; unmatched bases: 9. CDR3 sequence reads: CASSPRTGDVDTQYF. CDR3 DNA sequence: TGCGCCAGCAGCCCCCGGACAGGGGATGTGGATACGCAGTATTTT.

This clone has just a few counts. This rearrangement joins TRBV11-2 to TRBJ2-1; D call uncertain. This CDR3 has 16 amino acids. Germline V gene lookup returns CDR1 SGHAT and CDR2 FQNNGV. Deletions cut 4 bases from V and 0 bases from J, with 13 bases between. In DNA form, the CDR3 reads TGTGCCAGCAGCTCCCGTGGCGGCTTCTCCTACAATGAGCAGTTCTTC. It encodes CASSSRGGFSYNEQFF.

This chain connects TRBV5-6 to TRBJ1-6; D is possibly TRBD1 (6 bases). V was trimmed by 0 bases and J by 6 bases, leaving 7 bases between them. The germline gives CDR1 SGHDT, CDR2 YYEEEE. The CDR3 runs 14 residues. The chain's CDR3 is CASSLGTVNSPLHF. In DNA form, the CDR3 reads TGTGCCAGCAGCTTGGGGACAGTTAATTCACCCCTCCACTTT.